These 3 T cell receptor beta chains were all obtained from the same sample, sequenced in a study of CD8+CD57+ T cells in acquired aplastic anemia. The authors sequenced patients whose flow cytometry had shown CD8+CD57+ cell expansion. CDR3 and TCR beta VDJ profiling relied on genomic DNA as the template. TCRdb re-derived calls from the reads in MiXCR, one entry per CDR3 protein. The repertoire holds roughly 240,000 distinct CDR3 sequences, with around 45% as singletons. Sequenced material: sorted CD4+, CD8+, or CD8+CD57+ T cells (not recorded which) from PBMCs. The source is a human donor with aplastic anemia.

This clonotype was seen at least ten times. The V and J genes are TRBV9 and TRBJ2-2, with D unclear. Germline V gives CDR1 SGDLS, CDR2 YYNGEE. The CDR3 spans 12 residues. V lost 4 bases, J lost 4 bases, and 5 bases lay in between. The CDR3: CASSITTGELFF. The CDR3 nucleotides read TGTGCCAGCAGCATCACCACCGGGGAGCTGTTTTTT.

The J gene is TRBJ2-5, the V gene TRBV4-3, with 9 bases lining up with TRBD2. The CDR3 runs 16 residues. Germline V gene sequence: CDR1 LGHNA, CDR2 YSLEER. With 0 bases clipped from V and 3 bases from J, the junction kept 5 bases outside the gene matches. The CDR3 protein is CASSQDCSGGEETQYF. CDR3 DNA: TGCGCCAGCAGCCAAGATTGTAGCGGGGGAGAAGAGACCCAGTACTTC.

This clonotype was detected a few times. Possible read error: a much larger clone is one base away. This chain joins TRBV20-1 and TRBJ2-1, with TRBD2 matching over 9 bases. The germline gives CDR1 DFQATT, CDR2 SNEGSKA (reference sequence). The CDR3 consists of 15 residues. The trim removed 2 bases at V and 6 bases at J, leaving 8 bases unmatched. CDR3 region: CSARNLAGDRNEQFF. The CDR3 region has the DNA TGCAGTGCTAGAAACTTAGCGGGAGATCGCAATGAGCAGTTCTTC.